The rows below give T cell receptor beta chains drawn from one sample of a study of blood T cell repertoires in COVID-19. Profiling relied on immunoSEQ multiplex PCR, and the TCRdb table lists in-frame clones only, not all of them. The sample lists roughly 70,000 clones; 75% to 90% were seen once. The sequencing input was peripheral blood. All receptors come from a woman aged 80 or older with active COVID-19. Each CDR3 is given with its conserved first and last residue. The D gene is left open where the match is weak. Part of the rows lack a size; the others show once, few, many or a class for expanded clones.

cdr3_length j_call d_call v_call clone_size cdr3_nt cdr3_aa
14 TRBJ2-3 - TRBV5-4 - TGTGCCAGCAGCTTGGCGTCACCACAGGATACGCAGTATTTT CASSLASPQDTQYF
14 TRBJ2-7 - TRBV5-3 - TGTGCCAGAAGCTCGGGGGACGGAACCTACGAGCAGTACTTC CARSSGDGTYEQYF
13 TRBJ1-5 - TRBV4-1 - TGCGCCAGCAGCCAAGCGTTGAGGCAGCCCCAGCATTTT CASSQALRQPQHF
16 TRBJ2-1 TRBD2 TRBV7-9 - TGTGCCAGCAGCCCCCTAGGTAGCGGGGCTAGCAATGAGCAGTTCTTC CASSPLGSGASNEQFF
13 TRBJ2-7 TRBD1 TRBV7-9 - TGTGCCAGCAGAAATCACGACAGGGGGCGGCAGTACTTC CASRNHDRGRQYF
14 TRBJ1-2 TRBD1 TRBV5-1 few TGCGCCAGCAGCCTAGGGACAGTCTCCTATGGCTACACCTTC CASSLGTVSYGYTF
14 TRBJ1-4 - TRBV9 - TGTGCCAGCAGCGTAGGACAGACTAATGAAAAACTGTTTTTT CASSVGQTNEKLFF
15 TRBJ2-1 - TRBV10-3 - TGTGCCATCAGTGAGAAAGGACAGTCCTACAATGAGCAGTTCTTC CAISEKGQSYNEQFF
14 TRBJ2-1 - TRBV5-5 - TGTGCCAGCAGCCGACGCGGAGGGGGCAGTGAGCAGTTCTTC CASSRRGGGSEQFF
15 TRBJ2-7 TRBD2 TRBV7-2 - TGTGCCAGCAGCCCACTAGCGGGAGGGCCCTACGAGCAGTACTTC CASSPLAGGPYEQYF
18 TRBJ1-5 TRBD1 TRBV5-8 - TGTGCCAGCAGCCTCGGGACAGGGGGTCTCGCGGCAGGTCAGCCCCAGCATTTT CASSLGTGGLAAGQPQHF
17 TRBJ1-1 TRBD1 TRBV7-8 once TGTGCCAGCAGCGAACCTGCCCTACAGGGGAGGAACACTGAAGCTTTCTTT CASSEPALQGRNTEAFF
12 TRBJ1-1 TRBD1 TRBV9 - TGTGCCAGCAGCCAGGGACAGGGGGTTGTTTTCTTT CASSQGQGVVFF
15 TRBJ2-7 TRBD1 TRBV19 - TGTGCCAGTAGCGGGGGACAGGGTTGGGTCTACGAGCAGTACTTC CASSGGQGWVYEQYF
19 TRBJ2-4 TRBD2 TRBV28 - TGTGCCAGCAGCCCCCCACTAGCGGGCTCAAATCTAGCCAAAAACATTCAGTACTTC CASSPPLAGSNLAKNIQYF
13 TRBJ1-2 TRBD1 TRBV12-3/TRBV12-4 - TGTGCCAGCAGTTCTGGGACAGGGGATGGCTACACCTTC CASSSGTGDGYTF
14 TRBJ2-7 - TRBV28 - TGTGCCACCCTCGGAAGGGGCGATTCCTACGAGCAGTACTTC CATLGRGDSYEQYF
13 TRBJ2-1 TRBD2 TRBV2 - TGTGCCAGCAACGAGGTTGCGGGAGGGCCAAAGTTCTTC CASNEVAGGPKFF
15 TRBJ1-1 - TRBV6-1 once TGTGCCAGGACTAAGGGTAACAACTTGAACACTGAAGCTTTCTTT CARTKGNNLNTEAFF
18 TRBJ1-6 - TRBV21-1 - TGTGCCAGCAGCAAAGTTGTCCTAGGGGTCCGGTTGGGTTCACCCCTCCACTTT CASSKVVLGVRLGSPLHF
16 TRBJ2-3 - TRBV5-8 few TGTGCCAGCAGCGGCGGGGGACAATCTAGCACAGATACGCAGTATTTT CASSGGGQSSTDTQYF
15 TRBJ2-2 TRBD2 TRBV28 - TGTGCCAGCAGTTACTTTAGCGGGTACACCGGGGAGCTGTTTTTT CASSYFSGYTGELFF
16 TRBJ2-1 TRBD2 TRBV7-2 - TGTGCCAGCAGCCTCTGGGGGACTAGCGGGGCCAATGAGCAGTTCTTC CASSLWGTSGANEQFF
13 TRBJ1-2 TRBD1 TRBV6-1 - TGTGCCAGCAACCCAGGGGGGAACTATGGCTACACCTTC CASNPGGNYGYTF
14 TRBJ1-2 - TRBV6-6 - TGTGCCAGCAGTTACGACAGCGATGGGTATGGCTACACCTTC CASSYDSDGYGYTF
14 TRBJ1-5 TRBD1 TRBV2 - TGTGCCAGCAGTGGACAGGGGGCCGATCAGCCCCAGCATTTT CASSGQGADQPQHF
15 TRBJ1-2 TRBD1 TRBV5-1 once TGCGCCAGCAGCTTGGAGGGACAGGGAGCAACTGGCTACACCTTC CASSLEGQGATGYTF
14 TRBJ2-1 TRBD1 TRBV11-2 - TGTGCCAGCAGCAGGGACAGCGCCTACAATGAGCAGTTCTTC CASSRDSAYNEQFF
20 TRBJ2-3 TRBD2 TRBV4-2 - TGTGCCAGCAGCCAAGATCCGGGGGTAGCGGGGTCGACTAGCACAGATACGCAGTATTTT CASSQDPGVAGSTSTDTQYF
13 TRBJ2-4 TRBD2 TRBV7-2 once TGTGCCAGTCAACCCTCGACTAGCAACATTCAGTACTTC CASQPSTSNIQYF
17 TRBJ2-1 TRBD1 TRBV28 - TGTGCCAGCAGTCCGGGGACAGGGGCTCTTTGGTGGAATGAGCAGTTCTTC CASSPGTGALWWNEQFF
16 TRBJ2-1 TRBD1 TRBV18 - TGTGCCAGCTCACGAGGACAGGCGAGCTCCTACAATGAGCAGTTCTTC CASSRGQASSYNEQFF
16 TRBJ2-1 TRBD2 TRBV9 - TGTGCCAGCAGCGTAGGACTAGCGGGAGGGAGCGGTGAGCAGTTCTTC CASSVGLAGGSGEQFF
15 TRBJ2-7 TRBD2 TRBV4-3 many TGCGCCAGCAGCCAGGAGCGGGAGGGCCTGTACGAGCAGTACTTC CASSQEREGLYEQYF
15 TRBJ2-3 - TRBV7-3 - TGTGCCAGCAGCTTAAGGGGACTTCACACAGATACGCAGTATTTT CASSLRGLHTDTQYF
17 TRBJ2-5 TRBD2 TRBV11-2 - TGTGCCAGCAGCCGGTCTAGCGGGAATAGGGAACAAGAGACCCAGTACTTC CASSRSSGNREQETQYF
16 TRBJ2-2 TRBD1 TRBV7-2 - TGTGCCAGCAGCCCCGGGACAGGGGGCAATATCAGGGAGCTGTTTTTT CASSPGTGGNIRELFF
16 TRBJ2-1 - TRBV4-1 few TGCGCCAGCAGCCATGGTCCGGGACACCCGTACAATGAGCAGTTCTTC CASSHGPGHPYNEQFF
16 TRBJ1-6 - TRBV4-2 - TGTGCCAGCAGCCAAGCACCCCAGGATAATAATTCACCCCTCCACTTT CASSQAPQDNNSPLHF
14 TRBJ1-5 - TRBV6-6 - TGTGCCAGCAATAAGGGGAACGAGAATCAGCCCCAGCATTTT CASNKGNENQPQHF
14 TRBJ2-7 TRBD2 TRBV7-9 - TGTGCCAGCAGCCAGACTAGCGGGAGAATGGCGCAGTACTTC CASSQTSGRMAQYF
15 TRBJ2-5 TRBD2 TRBV5-4 - TGTGCCAGCAGCGCCCCCGGGGGGGCATCGGAGACCCAGTACTTC CASSAPGGASETQYF
19 TRBJ2-2 TRBD1 TRBV28 - TGTGCCAGCAGTTTATGGTCGGCCGATGGACAGGCGAACACCGGGGAGCTGTTTTTT CASSLWSADGQANTGELFF
13 TRBJ1-5 - TRBV29-1 - TGCAGCGTTGCTCCCAGTTTGAATCAGCCCCAGCATTTT CSVAPSLNQPQHF
15 TRBJ2-3 - TRBV3-1/TRBV3-2 - TGTGCCAGCAGCCAAGGGTACAGGAGCACAGATACGCAGTATTTT CASSQGYRSTDTQYF
13 TRBJ2-5 - TRBV10-3 - TGTGCCATCAGTGACGGAGCGGAAGAGACCCAGTACTTC CAISDGAEETQYF
16 TRBJ2-5 TRBD2 TRBV18 - TGTGCCAGCTCAGCGGGACTAGCGGGAGGACAGGAGACCCAGTACTTC CASSAGLAGGQETQYF
13 TRBJ1-2 - TRBV28 - TGTGCCAGCAGTCTCCCAGGGAGGGAGGGCTACACCTTC CASSLPGREGYTF
15 TRBJ1-1 - TRBV2 - TGTGCCAGCAGTGCAGGGCCGCTCCTGTACACTGAAGCTTTCTTT CASSAGPLLYTEAFF
14 TRBJ1-1 - TRBV3-1/TRBV3-2 - TGTGCCAGCACCTCCAGGGGATTGTGGACTGAAGCTTTCTTT CASTSRGLWTEAFF
14 TRBJ1-6 TRBD1 TRBV6-5 - TGTGCCAGCAGCCGGGGACAGGGGAATTCACCCCTCCACTTT CASSRGQGNSPLHF
14 TRBJ1-5 TRBD1 TRBV18 - TGTGCCAGCTCACTAACAGGGGGCGATCAGCCCCAGCATTTT CASSLTGGDQPQHF
13 TRBJ2-5 - TRBV12-3/TRBV12-4 - TGTGCCAGCAGTTTTGCCCAGGGAAGGACCCAGTACTTC CASSFAQGRTQYF
15 TRBJ2-2 TRBD1 TRBV2 - TGTGCCAGCATCTCCGACAGGGCGAACACCGGGGAGCTGTTTTTT CASISDRANTGELFF
18 TRBJ2-2 TRBD2 TRBV5-1 - TGCGCCAGCAGCTTGGACGAGTTTAGCGGGAGTAGTAGAGGGGAGCTGTTTTTT CASSLDEFSGSSRGELFF
14 TRBJ2-3 - TRBV5-6 - TGTGCCAGCAGCGCCGCGGCGGGGACAGATACGCAGTATTTT CASSAAAGTDTQYF
14 TRBJ2-7 - TRBV7-9 - TGTGCCAGCAGCTTAGTCCCCCCGGGTGGGGAGCAGTACTTC CASSLVPPGGEQYF
14 TRBJ2-3 - TRBV28 - TGTGCCAGCAGTTCCCCGACAGTTCAGGATACGCAGTATTTT CASSSPTVQDTQYF
13 TRBJ1-6 TRBD1 TRBV12-3/TRBV12-4 - TGTGCCAGCAGTACTACAGGGGATTCACCCCTCCACTTT CASSTTGDSPLHF
15 TRBJ2-7 - TRBV6-5 - TGTGCCAGCAAAGTTAGGCTACTTCAACGGGTCGAGCAGTACTTC CASKVRLLQRVEQYF